The source of this T cell receptor beta chain is a study of cytomegalovirus exposure and HLA in healthy donors. Only one count was recorded for this clone. Germline V gene sequence: CDR1 SNHLY, CDR2 FYNNEI. Trimming took 3 bases from V and 4 from J; bases not matched to a gene: 7. The CDR3 extends over 16 amino acids. The PCR employed 60 Vbeta primers together with 13 Jbeta primers. Profiling relied on immunoSEQ multiplex PCR, and the TCRdb table lists in-frame clones only, not all of them. The repertoire holds more than 85,000 clones, with 76% as singletons. This chain links TRBV2 with TRBJ2-3; 10 bases align to TRBD2. Sequenced input: PBMCs. This receptor was identified in a woman between 50 and 59 years old in good health and CMV-seropositive. The CDR3: CASSDEEAGGPDTQYF. CDR3 sequence (DNA): TGTGCCAGCAGTGATGAGGAAGCGGGGGGGCCAGATACGCAGTATTTT.